What follows are 7 T cell receptor beta chains derived from one specimen sequenced in a study of blood T cells in healthy people across ages. The second PCR ran about 6 to 11 cycles with a sample-barcoded 5' primer and J-beta primers. TCRdb passed the 5' RACE reads through MiXCR, listing each CDR3 protein once. Counted here are around 1.1 million distinct CDR3 sequences, around two fifths occurring once; the ten biggest clones make up over 10%. The sequencing sample was made of blood. The receptor source for this set is a young man in good health.

The chain couples TRBV7-2 to TRBJ1-1; weak D call: TRBD1 (5 bases). Germline V lookup: CDR1 SGHTA, CDR2 FQGNSA. The length of the CDR3 is 14 residues. Trimming took 0 bases from V and 4 from J, leaving 9 bases between them. Here the CDR3 reads CASSLAGVFTEAFF. The CDR3 region has the DNA TGTGCCAGCAGCTTAGCGGGGGTTTTCACTGAAGCTTTCTTT.

This clonotype occurred a few times. J is TRBJ1-1 and V is TRBV29-1, with TRBD1 matching over 8 bases. The CDR3 loop spans 14 amino acids. Germline V CDR1 and CDR2: SQVTM, ANQGSEA. The trim removed 3 bases at V and 2 bases at J, leaving 5 bases unmatched. The CDR3 DNA sequence: TGCAGCGTTGACCCGACAGGGGCTAACACTGAAGCTTTCTTT. Its translation: CSVDPTGANTEAFF.

Points on this clonotype: Germline and junction disagree at one end, which may indicate a read error. The chain joins TRBV20-1 to TRBJ2-5, with D tentatively TRBD1 or TRBD2 (5 bases each). Germline-derived CDR1 and CDR2 are DFQATT and SNEGSKA (reference sequence). The CDR3 is 13 amino acids. In DNA form, the CDR3 reads TGCAGTACTAGAGAAGAGGGGCAGAGGACCCAGTACTTC. As protein: CSTREEGQRTQYF.

The chain joins TRBV12-3 or TRBV12-4 to TRBJ2-1, with 7 nucleotides matching TRBD2. The CDR3 covers 15 residues. J lost 8 bases, V lost 3 bases, and 10 bases had no gene match. DNA of the CDR3: TGTGCCAGCAGTTTGGGTAGCGGGTTCGTTGATGAGCAGTTCTTC. It translates to CASSLGSGFVDEQFF.

This clonotype was detected only a few times. The genes are TRBV7-2 and TRBJ1-2; 8 nucleotides agree with TRBD1. With 2 bases clipped from V and 2 bases from J, the junction kept 1 base outside the gene matches. CDR3 length: 14 residues. From germline, CDR1 is SGHTA and CDR2 FQGNSA. CDR3 region: CASSLYRGNYGYTF. The CDR3 coding sequence is TGTGCCAGCAGCTTATACAGGGGGAACTATGGCTACACCTTC. The full variable domain, rest sourced from reference TRBV7-2 and TRBJ1-2, is GAGVSQSPSNKVTEKGKDVELRCDPISGHTALYWYRQSLGQGLEFLIYFQGNSAPDKSGLPSDRFSAERTGGSVSTLTIQRTQQEDSAVYLCASSLYRGNYGYTFGSGTRLTVV.

This clonotype was recorded only once. One junction end does not reproduce the germline sequence, and a read error may be involved. The chain uses TRBV12-3 or TRBV12-4 and TRBJ1-1; D ambiguous. The CDR3 has 12 residues. CDR3 in amino acids: CASTKSGLEAFF. The DNA of the CDR3 is TGCGCCAGCACCAAAAGTGGGCTTGAAGCTTTCTTT.

This clonotype was seen only a few times. In DNA, the CDR3 is TGCAGTGCGGTAGGAGGATCGAACACTGAAGCTTTCTTT. Protein: CSAVGGSNTEAFF. V and J are TRBV20-1 and TRBJ1-1; D not certain. This CDR3 has 13 residues. V was shortened by 6 bases and J by 1 base, with 12 bases between the two germline ends. Looked up from germline, CDR1 is DFQATT and CDR2 is SNEGSKA (reference sequence).